This is a list of T cell receptor beta chains from one sample in a study of OX40 agonist ivuxolimab in advanced cancers. Clones were read by immunoSEQ multiplex PCR, and TCRdb kept only the in-frame ones, dropping some. The repertoire holds about 150,000 clones, with roughly 91% as singletons. The sequences come from CD4+ or CD8+ T cells sorted from blood, collected in a trial of the OX40 agonist ivuxolimab. The receptors shown here come from an adult with an advanced solid tumor such as melanoma, head and neck, liver or kidney cancer. The CDR3 runs from the conserved cysteine through the conserved F or W. D genes are given only for firm matches. Expanded clones are given a class, and other clones once, few, many or no size at all.

v_call	d_call	j_call	clone_size	cdr3_aa	cdr3_nt
TRBV11-2	NA	TRBJ1-2	NA	CASSSYRRANYGYTF	TGTGCCAGCAGCTCCTACAGGAGAGCTAACTATGGCTACACCTTC
TRBV9	NA	TRBJ2-7	NA	CASSVGSETYEQYF	TGTGCCAGCAGCGTAGGGAGCGAGACCTACGAGCAGTACTTC
TRBV6-5	NA	TRBJ2-7	NA	CASSYPVYEQYF	TGTGCCAGCAGTTACCCCGTCTACGAGCAGTACTTC
TRBV7-2	TRBD2	TRBJ2-5	NA	CASSLASGRAETQYF	TGTGCCAGCAGCTTAGCTAGCGGGAGAGCGGAGACCCAGTACTTC
TRBV25-1	NA	TRBJ2-6	NA	CASSNEQVPGANVLTF	TGTGCCAGCAGTAACGAACAGGTGCCCGGGGCCAACGTCCTGACTTTC
TRBV10-3	NA	TRBJ2-7	NA	CAISAQGSGEQYF	TGTGCCATCAGTGCTCAGGGGTCCGGGGAGCAGTACTTC
TRBV6-5	NA	TRBJ2-2	NA	CASSYIRNTGELFF	TGTGCCAGCAGTTATATCAGAAACACCGGGGAGCTGTTTTTT
TRBV27	TRBD1	TRBJ2-7	NA	CASSLIGQGLYEQYF	TGTGCCAGCAGTTTAATTGGACAGGGTCTGTACGAGCAGTACTTC
TRBV27	TRBD1	TRBJ2-2	NA	CASSFYRGIANTGELFF	TGTGCCAGCAGTTTTTACAGGGGAATAGCGAACACCGGGGAGCTGTTTTTT
TRBV27	NA	TRBJ1-5	NA	CASSLTDDQPQHF	TGTGCCAGCAGTTTAACGGATGATCAGCCCCAGCATTTT
TRBV7-9	NA	TRBJ2-7	NA	CASSLEDYSYEQYF	TGTGCCAGCAGCTTAGAGGATTACTCCTACGAGCAGTACTTC
TRBV4-3	NA	TRBJ1-1	NA	CASSQGAAGNTEAFF	TGCGCCAGCAGCCAAGGGGCCGCGGGGAACACTGAAGCTTTCTTT
TRBV18	NA	TRBJ2-7	NA	CASSPQSYEQYF	TGTGCCAGCTCACCTCAGTCCTACGAGCAGTACTTC
TRBV7-2	NA	TRBJ2-3	NA	CASSLVDPSYTDTQYF	TGTGCCAGCAGCTTAGTGGACCCCTCGTACACAGATACGCAGTATTTT
TRBV27	NA	TRBJ2-3	NA	CASSLRAQPSTDTQYF	TGTGCCAGCAGTTTAAGAGCCCAACCTAGCACAGATACGCAGTATTTT
TRBV7-6	NA	TRBJ2-5	NA	CASSLEPGQETQYF	TGTGCCAGCAGCTTAGAACCGGGACAAGAGACCCAGTACTTC
TRBV4-3	TRBD2	TRBJ2-7	once	CASSHPGLAGNEQYF	TGCGCCAGCAGCCACCCGGGACTAGCGGGAAACGAGCAGTACTTC
TRBV7-2	TRBD2	TRBJ2-7	NA	CASSSWTRAYEQYF	TGTGCCAGCAGCTCCTGGACTAGAGCCTACGAGCAGTACTTC
TRBV6-5	TRBD1	TRBJ1-2	NA	CASSYSGQGDYGYTF	TGTGCCAGCAGTTATTCCGGACAGGGCGACTATGGCTACACCTTC
TRBV5-1	NA	TRBJ1-5	NA	CASSLDSVNQPQHF	TGCGCCAGCAGCTTGGACAGCGTCAATCAGCCCCAGCATTTT
TRBV19	NA	TRBJ1-2	NA	CASSAPTGSSANYGYTF	TGTGCCAGTAGCGCACCGACAGGTTCGTCAGCTAACTATGGCTACACCTTC
TRBV4-3	TRBD2	TRBJ2-1	NA	CASSQDRGGDYNEQFF	TGCGCCAGCAGCCAAGATCGCGGGGGGGACTACAATGAGCAGTTCTTC
TRBV9	TRBD1	TRBJ1-1	NA	CASSARGQVNTEAFF	TGTGCCAGCAGCGCAAGGGGACAGGTGAACACTGAAGCTTTCTTT
TRBV7-2	NA	TRBJ1-2	NA	CASSLAENYGYTF	TGTGCCAGCAGCTTGGCGGAAAACTATGGCTACACCTTC